This entry lists 6 T cell receptor beta chains sequenced from one sample in a study of blood T cell repertoires in COVID-19. Sequencing used immunoSEQ multiplex PCR; TCRdb keeps in-frame clones, though not all of them. This table holds tens of thousands of clones, nearly 90% found once. Sequences were obtained from peripheral blood. These receptor sequences come from a man aged 50 to 60 with active COVID-19.

This chain uses TRBV7-9 with TRBJ1-1, with D tentatively TRBD1 (5 bases). The V end was cut by 6 bases, the J end by 0 bases, with 8 bases between. CDR1 SEHNR and CDR2 FQNEAQ come from the germline V gene (reference sequence). This CDR3 region has 13 residues. In nucleotides, the CDR3 is TGTGCCAGCAGGGGAGGGGTGAACACTGAAGCTTTCTTT. Encoded protein: CASRGGVNTEAFF.

In its sample, this clone was seen once. The chain joins TRBV7-3 to TRBJ1-1, with D perhaps TRBD1 (5 bases). Germline V CDR1 and CDR2: SGHTA, FQGTGA. Deletions cut 2 bases from V and 0 bases from J, with 10 bases between. CDR3 length: 15 residues. This CDR3 is CASSLQGTLNTEAFF. CDR3 nucleotides: TGTGCCAGCAGCTTACAGGGTACCTTGAACACTGAAGCTTTCTTT.

The CDR3 protein is CASSTTDPGEQFF. The CDR3 DNA follows: TGTGCCAGCAGTACGACAGATCCAGGTGAGCAGTTCTTC. This rearrangement joins TRBV6-5 to TRBJ2-1; TRBD1 is a possible D gene (5 bases). The germline V gene has CDR1 MNHEY and CDR2 SVGAGI. V lost 5 bases to trimming and J lost 9 bases, with 14 bases between them. The CDR3 is 13 residues long.

The chain couples TRBV28 to TRBJ1-2; no clear D. The CDR3 has 16 amino acids. Germline V gene sequence: CDR1 MDHEN, CDR2 SYDVKM. V dropped 2 bases and J dropped 4 bases, with 17 bases sitting between them. CDR3 amino acids: CASSLAGPALGYGYTF. In DNA, the CDR3 is TGTGCCAGCAGTTTAGCGGGCCCCGCATTGGGCTATGGCTACACCTTC.

On this clone itself: One end of the junction fails to match germline, which may point to a read error. The chain links TRBV20-1 to TRBJ2-3, with a weak D call TRBD1 (6 bases). The CDR3 contains 11 residues. Germline V gene sequence: CDR1 DFQATT, CDR2 SNEGSKA (reference sequence). The CDR3 protein is CSARGTGTQYF. The CDR3 region has the DNA TGCAGTGCCAGGGGTACAGGTACGCAGTATTTT.

The chain couples TRBV7-6 to TRBJ1-1; D uncertain. This CDR3 is 14 amino acids long. Germline CDR1 SGHVS, CDR2 FNYEAQ. Trimming pared 5 bases from V and 0 bases from J, leaving 10 bases between. Here the CDR3 DNA reads TGTGCCAGCAGCGCCCACGGGGTGAACACTGAAGCTTTCTTT. Protein sequence: CASSAHGVNTEAFF.